Shown below are 8 T cell receptor beta chains from a single sample sequenced in a study of neurological immune-mediated disorders (dated by TCRdb to 2018 to 2020). The library was obtained by 5' RACE. TCRdb names Illumina HiSeq 2500 as the instrument used. TCRdb redid the processing of the public reads, applying fastp at Q25 and MiXCR, and retained in-frame beta chains. A single entry per CDR3 protein holds the most common genes and DNA from its merged rows. Across this sample there are about 41,000 distinct CDR3 sequences, with roughly 12% seen only once. Over 0.95% of the sample is taken by the ten largest. The sample consisted of PBMCs. These receptor sequences come from a female donor in good health.

This clonotype was recorded at least ten times. The chain joins TRBV5-1 to TRBJ1-1; D unresolved. CDR1 and CDR2 (germline): SGHRS, YFSETQ. This CDR3 comprises 13 residues. The V end lost 0 bases, the J end lost 4 bases, and 7 bases lay between the germline ends. The CDR3 sequence: CASSLEWGTEAFF. CDR3 bases: TGCGCCAGCAGCTTGGAATGGGGCACTGAAGCTTTCTTT.

This clonotype was observed a single time. A much larger clone lies one base from this, so it may be a read error. V gene TRBV20-1 combines with J gene TRBJ2-1; no clear D. The CDR3 is 14 residues long. The germline V and J ends were trimmed by 6 bases and 6 bases, with 18 bases remaining between them. Germline V gene data show CDR1 as DFQATT and CDR2 as SNEGSKA (reference sequence). The CDR3 sequence is CSAQGHGSFNEQFF. The DNA for the CDR3 is TGCAGTGCGCAAGGGCATGGCAGTTTCAATGAGCAGTTCTTC.

This clonotype was seen ten or more times. The chain uses TRBV12-3 or TRBV12-4 and TRBJ2-3; 9 positions agree with TRBD1. This CDR3 has 15 residues. Germline trimming cut 4 bases from V and 3 bases from J; bases unmatched to any gene: 5. The CDR3 DNA reads TGTGCCAGCAGTTATACAGGGGGCAGGACAGATACGCAGTATTTT. Its translation: CASSYTGGRTDTQYF.

This clonotype was observed at least ten times. The gene calls are TRBV7-8 and TRBJ2-5; tentatively, D is TRBD2 (5 bases). Trimming took 1 base from V and 4 from J, leaving 10 bases between them. The CDR3 runs 14 residues. Germline V gene data show CDR1 as SGHVS and CDR2 as FQNEAQ. The CDR3 coding sequence is TGTGCCAGCAGCTTAGGCAGCGGATTAGAGACCCAGTACTTC. This encodes CASSLGSGLETQYF.

There are many counts of this clonotype. The gene calls are TRBV5-1 and TRBJ2-3; 7 bases match TRBD1. The CDR3 runs 15 residues. Germline CDR1 is SGHRS and CDR2 is YFSETQ. J was trimmed by 3 bases and V by 4 bases; bases with no gene match: 8. In DNA form, the CDR3 reads TGCGCCAGCAGCAGTAGACAGGGAGCTACAGATACGCAGTATTTT. Translating gives CASSSRQGATDTQYF.

This clonotype was counted ten times or more. The rearrangement links TRBV7-9 to TRBJ2-3; D perhaps matches TRBD1 (6 bases). CDR1 and CDR2 (germline): SEHNR, FQNEAQ (reference sequence). The V and J ends lost 5 bases and 0 bases respectively, with 12 bases between them. The CDR3 loop spans 15 amino acids. The CDR3 sequence is CASSHGTTSTDTQYF. The CDR3 region has the DNA TGTGCCAGCAGCCACGGGACAACTAGCACAGATACGCAGTATTTT.

This clonotype was found many times. This chain uses TRBV14 with TRBJ2-6; D remains ambiguous. Germline-derived CDR1 and CDR2 are SGHDN and FVKESK. V lost 1 base, J lost 0 bases, and 7 bases lay in between. The CDR3 has 16 amino acids. The CDR3 nucleotides read TGTGCCAGCAGCCAAGGGTGGAGCTCTGGGGCCAACGTCCTGACTTTC. This codes for CASSQGWSSGANVLTF.

V usage is TRBV5-5 and J usage is TRBJ1-6; D not resolved. Germline V lookup: CDR1 SGHKS, CDR2 YYEKEE (reference sequence). This CDR3 comprises 13 residues. Trimming pared 1 base from V and 5 bases from J, leaving 4 bases between. In DNA form, the CDR3 reads TGTGCCAGCAGCTTGAGCCATAATTCACCCCTCCACTTT. Its translation is CASSLSHNSPLHF.